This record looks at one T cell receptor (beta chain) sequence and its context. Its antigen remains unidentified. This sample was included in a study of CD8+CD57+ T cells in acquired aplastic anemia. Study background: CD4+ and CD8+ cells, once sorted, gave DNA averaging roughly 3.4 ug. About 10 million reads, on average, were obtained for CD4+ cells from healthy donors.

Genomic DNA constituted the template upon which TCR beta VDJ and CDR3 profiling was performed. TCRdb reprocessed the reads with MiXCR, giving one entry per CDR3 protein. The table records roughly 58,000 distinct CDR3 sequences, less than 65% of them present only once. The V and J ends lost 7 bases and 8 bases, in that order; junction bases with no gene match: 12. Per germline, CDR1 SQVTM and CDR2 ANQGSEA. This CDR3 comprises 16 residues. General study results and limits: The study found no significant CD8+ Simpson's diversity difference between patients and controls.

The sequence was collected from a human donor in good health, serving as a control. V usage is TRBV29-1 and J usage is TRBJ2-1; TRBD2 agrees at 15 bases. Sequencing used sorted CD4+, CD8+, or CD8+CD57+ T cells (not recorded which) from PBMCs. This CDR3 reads CSAKGGTSGRIDEQFF. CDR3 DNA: TGCAGCGCCAAGGGGGGGACTAGCGGGAGGATCGATGAGCAGTTCTTC.